This T cell receptor beta chain came from a study of blood T cells in healthy people across ages. This clonotype showed up just a few times. Primed by a sample-barcoded 5' primer and a J-beta primer mix, a second PCR proceeded for roughly 6 to 12 cycles. Each TCR beta cDNA got a 12-nucleotide random molecular identifier. TCRdb redid the calling of the 5' RACE reads with MiXCR, one entry per CDR3 protein. The sample yields around 500,000 distinct CDR3 sequences, roughly a quarter seen once. CDR1 and CDR2 from the germline V gene are LGHDT and YNNKEL (reference sequence). The CDR3 has 13 residues. This sample was shared with a second study, whose subject was T cells of mothers and their children.

This TCR was sampled from a boy between 2 and 10 years old in good health. The chain uses TRBV3-1 and TRBJ2-1; D unclear. The J call is uncertain, as TRBJ2-7 better fits the DNA end. The sample consisted of blood. CDR3 DNA: TGTGCCAGCAGCCAAGGGCACCCGTCTGAGCAGTACTTC. Its protein is CASSQGHPSEQYF.